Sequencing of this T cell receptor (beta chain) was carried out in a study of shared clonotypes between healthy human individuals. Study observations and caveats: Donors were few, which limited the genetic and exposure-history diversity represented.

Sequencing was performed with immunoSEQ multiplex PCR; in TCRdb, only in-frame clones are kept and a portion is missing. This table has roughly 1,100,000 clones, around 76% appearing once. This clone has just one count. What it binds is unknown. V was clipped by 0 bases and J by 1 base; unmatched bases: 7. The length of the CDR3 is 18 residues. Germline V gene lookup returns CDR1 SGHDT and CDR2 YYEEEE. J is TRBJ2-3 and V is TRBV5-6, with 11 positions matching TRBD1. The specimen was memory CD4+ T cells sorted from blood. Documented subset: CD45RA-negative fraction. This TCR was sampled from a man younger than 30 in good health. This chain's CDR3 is CASSLGTGGFPGTDTQYF. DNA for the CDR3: TGTGCCAGCAGCTTGGGGACAGGGGGCTTCCCAGGCACAGATACGCAGTATTTT.